Sequencing of this TCR beta chain was carried out in a study of human T cells and chemical hapten exposure. Individual cDNA molecules in this library carried unique molecular identifiers. Original processing methods: Sequenced samples showed a median of 95,638 TCRs each, with counts running from around 24,000 to 710,000. In TCRdb, the RACE reads were re-called with MiXCR into one record per CDR3 protein. The V and J calls, along with clone size, are taken from TCRdb and not from the paper's own processing. Of about 260,000 distinct CDR3 sequences listed, approximately 8.6% are singletons. Time point in this sample: pre-sensitization, week 0. The treatment is: therapeutic diphenylcyclopropenone sensitization with weekly scalp DPC. Sequencing started from total RNA isolated from unfractionated whole blood. The CDR3 has 14 amino acids. The junction had 3 bases not matched to a gene; V was cut back by 2 bases and J by 4 bases. Per germline, CDR1 MNHNY and CDR2 SVGAGI (reference sequence).

Study-level results: Positively correlated with patch test score were the counts of PT1 expanded TCRs.

This clonotype was seen a handful of times. Its target is not known. The input for sequencing was whole blood, taken in connection with sensitization to the hapten diphenylcyclopropenone (DPC). The TCR was taken from a middle-aged woman with alopecia areata. Some clones in this sample may be carry-over from other donors' samples. The chain has TRBV6-6 and TRBJ2-3; 7 bases agree with TRBD1. The CDR3 region has the DNA TGTGCCAGCAGTTACGACAGGGTGGCAGATACGCAGTATTTT. Protein: CASSYDRVADTQYF.